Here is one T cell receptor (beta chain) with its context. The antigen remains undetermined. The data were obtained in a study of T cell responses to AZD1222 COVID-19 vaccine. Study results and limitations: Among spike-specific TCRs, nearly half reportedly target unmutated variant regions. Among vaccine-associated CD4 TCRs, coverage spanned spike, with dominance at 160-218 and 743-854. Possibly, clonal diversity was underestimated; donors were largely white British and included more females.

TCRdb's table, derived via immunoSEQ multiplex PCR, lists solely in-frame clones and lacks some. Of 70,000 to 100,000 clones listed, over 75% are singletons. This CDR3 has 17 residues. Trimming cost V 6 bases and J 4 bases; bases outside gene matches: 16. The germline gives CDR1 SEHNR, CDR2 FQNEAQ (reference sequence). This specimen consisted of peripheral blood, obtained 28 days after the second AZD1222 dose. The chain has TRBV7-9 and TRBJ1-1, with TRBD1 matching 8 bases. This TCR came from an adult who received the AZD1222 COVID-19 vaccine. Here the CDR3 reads CASRKTPQDRVGTEAFF. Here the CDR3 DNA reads TGTGCCAGCAGAAAAACCCCACAGGACAGGGTTGGCACTGAAGCTTTCTTT.